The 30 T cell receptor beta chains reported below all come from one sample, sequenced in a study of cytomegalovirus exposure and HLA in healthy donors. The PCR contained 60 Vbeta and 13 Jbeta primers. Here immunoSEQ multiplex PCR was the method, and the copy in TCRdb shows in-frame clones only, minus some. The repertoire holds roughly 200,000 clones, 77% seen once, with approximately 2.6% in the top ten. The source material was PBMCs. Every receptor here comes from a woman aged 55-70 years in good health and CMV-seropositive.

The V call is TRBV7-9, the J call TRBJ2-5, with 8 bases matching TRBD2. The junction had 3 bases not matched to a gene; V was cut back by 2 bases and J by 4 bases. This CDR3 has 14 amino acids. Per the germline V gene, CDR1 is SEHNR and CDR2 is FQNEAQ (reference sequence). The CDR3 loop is CASSLIGGAETQYF. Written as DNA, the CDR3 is TGTGCCAGCAGCTTAATCGGGGGGGCAGAGACCCAGTACTTC.

The CDR3 DNA is TGTGCCAGTAGTGTAGGACTAGCGAACCAAGAGACCCAGTACTTC. As protein: CASSVGLANQETQYF. V and J are TRBV19 and TRBJ2-5, with 9 bases that match TRBD2. V dropped 5 bases and J dropped 0; count of bases not matched to a gene: 4. The CDR3 covers 15 residues. CDR1 LNHDA and CDR2 SQIVND come from the germline V gene (reference sequence). Filled out from reference TRBV19 and TRBJ2-5, the complete variable domain reads DGGITQSPKYLFRKEGQNVTLSCEQNLNHDAMYWYRQDPGQGLRLIYYSQIVNDFQKGDIAEGYSVSREKKESFPLTVTSAQKNPTAFYLCASSVGLANQETQYFGPGTRLLVL.

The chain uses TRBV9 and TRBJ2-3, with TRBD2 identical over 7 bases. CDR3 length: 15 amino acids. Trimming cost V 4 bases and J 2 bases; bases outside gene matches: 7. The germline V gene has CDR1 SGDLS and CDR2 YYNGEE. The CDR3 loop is CASSRHGTTTDTQYF. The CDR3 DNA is TGTGCCAGCAGCAGACACGGGACTACCACAGATACGCAGTATTTT.

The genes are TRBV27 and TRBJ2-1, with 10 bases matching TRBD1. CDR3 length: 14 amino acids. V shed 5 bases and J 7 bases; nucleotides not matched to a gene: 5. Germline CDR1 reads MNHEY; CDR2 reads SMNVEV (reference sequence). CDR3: CASSPWTGGNEQFF. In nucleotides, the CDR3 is TGTGCCAGCAGTCCATGGACAGGGGGGAATGAGCAGTTCTTC.

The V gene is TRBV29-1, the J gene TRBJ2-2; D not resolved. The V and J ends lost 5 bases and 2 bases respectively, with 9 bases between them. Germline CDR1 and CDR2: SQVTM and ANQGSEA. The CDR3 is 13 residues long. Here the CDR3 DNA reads TGCAGCGTTCGAGGTCTTAACACCGGGGAGCTGTTTTTT. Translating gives CSVRGLNTGELFF.

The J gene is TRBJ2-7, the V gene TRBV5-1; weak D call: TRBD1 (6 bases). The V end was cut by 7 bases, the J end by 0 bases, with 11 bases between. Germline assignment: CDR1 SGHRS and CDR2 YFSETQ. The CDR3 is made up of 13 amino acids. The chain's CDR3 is CASRDTSSYEQYF. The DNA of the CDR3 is TGCGCCAGCCGGGACACATCCTCCTACGAGCAGTACTTC.

CDR3 nucleotide sequence: TGTGCCAGCAGCCCGGGGGACAGGGACAACAATGAGCAGTTCTTC. Protein product: CASSPGDRDNNEQFF. The chain links TRBV27 to TRBJ2-1, with 9 nucleotides matching TRBD1. Germline CDR1 and CDR2: MNHEY and SMNVEV (reference sequence). The CDR3 consists of 15 residues. The trim removed 6 bases at V and 5 bases at J, leaving 8 bases unmatched.

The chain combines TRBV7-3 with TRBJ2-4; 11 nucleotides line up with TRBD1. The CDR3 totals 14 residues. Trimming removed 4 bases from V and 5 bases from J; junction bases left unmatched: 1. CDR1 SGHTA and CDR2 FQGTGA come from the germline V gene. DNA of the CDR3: TGTGCCAGCAGCTCGGACAGGGGGCAAAACATTCAGTACTTC. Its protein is CASSSDRGQNIQYF.

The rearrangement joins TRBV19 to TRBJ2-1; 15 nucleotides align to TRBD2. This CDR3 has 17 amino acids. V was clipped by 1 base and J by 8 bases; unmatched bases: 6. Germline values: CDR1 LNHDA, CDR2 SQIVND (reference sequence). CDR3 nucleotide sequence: TGTGCCAGTAGTATAGGGGTGGGACTAGCGGGAGGTTATGAGCAGTTCTTC. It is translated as CASSIGVGLAGGYEQFF.

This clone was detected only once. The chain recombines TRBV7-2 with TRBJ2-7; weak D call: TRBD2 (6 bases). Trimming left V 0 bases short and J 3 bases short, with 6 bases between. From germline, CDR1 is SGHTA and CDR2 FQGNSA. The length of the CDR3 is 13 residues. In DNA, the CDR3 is TGTGCCAGCAGCTTAGCGGAGGGCTACGAGCAGTACTTC. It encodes CASSLAEGYEQYF. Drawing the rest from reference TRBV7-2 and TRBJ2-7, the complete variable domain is GAGVSQSPSNKVTEKGKDVELRCDPISGHTALYWYRQSLGQGLEFLIYFQGNSAPDKSGLPSDRFSAERTGGSVSTLTIQRTQQEDSAVYLCASSLAEGYEQYFGPGTRLTVT.

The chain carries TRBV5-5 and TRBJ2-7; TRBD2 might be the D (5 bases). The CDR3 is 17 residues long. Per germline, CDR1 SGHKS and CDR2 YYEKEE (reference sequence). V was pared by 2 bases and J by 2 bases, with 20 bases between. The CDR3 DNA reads TGTGCCAGCAGCTTTAGCCCAGGACGGTCCGGGGCCTACGAGCAGTACTTC. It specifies CASSFSPGRSGAYEQYF.

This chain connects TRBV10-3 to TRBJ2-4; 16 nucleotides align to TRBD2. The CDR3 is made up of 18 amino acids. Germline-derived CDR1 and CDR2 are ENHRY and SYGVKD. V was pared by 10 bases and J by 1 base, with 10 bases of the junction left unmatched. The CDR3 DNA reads TGTGCCACCTCCGGGACTAGCGGGGGGGCGACGGCCAAAAACATTCAGTACTTC. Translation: CATSGTSGGATAKNIQYF.

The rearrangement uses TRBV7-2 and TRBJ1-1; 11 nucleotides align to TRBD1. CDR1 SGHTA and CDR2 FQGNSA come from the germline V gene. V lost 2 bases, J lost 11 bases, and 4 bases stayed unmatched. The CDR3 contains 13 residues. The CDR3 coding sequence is TGTGCCAGCAGCTTAACGGACAGGGGGCCGGCTTTCTTT. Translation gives CASSLTDRGPAFF.

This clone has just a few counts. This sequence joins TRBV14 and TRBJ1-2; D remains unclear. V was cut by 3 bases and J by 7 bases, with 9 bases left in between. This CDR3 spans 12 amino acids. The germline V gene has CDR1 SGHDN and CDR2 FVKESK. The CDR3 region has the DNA TGTGCCAGCAGCCAGTCCGGGTTTGGCTACACCTTC. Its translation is CASSQSGFGYTF. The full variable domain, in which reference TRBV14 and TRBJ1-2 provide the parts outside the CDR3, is EAGVTQFPSHSVIEKGQTVTLRCDPISGHDNLYWYRRVMGKEIKFLLHFVKESKQDESGMPNNRFLAERTGGTYSTLKVQPAELEDSGVYFCASSQSGFGYTFGSGTRLTVV.

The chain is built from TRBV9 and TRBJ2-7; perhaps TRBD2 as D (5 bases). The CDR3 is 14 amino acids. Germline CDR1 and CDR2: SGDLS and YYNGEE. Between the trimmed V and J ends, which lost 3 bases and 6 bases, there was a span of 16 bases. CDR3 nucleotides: TGTGCCAGCAGCGAAAGCCGACGGGGTTCCGAGCAGTACTTC. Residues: CASSESRRGSEQYF. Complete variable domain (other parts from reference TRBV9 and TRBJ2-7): DSGVTQTPKHLITATGQRVTLRCSPRSGDLSVYWYQQSLDQGLQFLIQYYNGEERAKGNILERFSAQQFPDLHSELNLSSLELGDSALYFCASSESRRGSEQYFGPGTRLTVT.

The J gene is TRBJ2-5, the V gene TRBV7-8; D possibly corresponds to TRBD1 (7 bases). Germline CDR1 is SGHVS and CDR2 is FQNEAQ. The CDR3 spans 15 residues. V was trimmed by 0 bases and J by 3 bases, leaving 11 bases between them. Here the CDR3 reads CASSLAGGTEETQYF. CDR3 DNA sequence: TGTGCCAGCAGCTTAGCGGGCGGGACAGAAGAGACCCAGTACTTC.

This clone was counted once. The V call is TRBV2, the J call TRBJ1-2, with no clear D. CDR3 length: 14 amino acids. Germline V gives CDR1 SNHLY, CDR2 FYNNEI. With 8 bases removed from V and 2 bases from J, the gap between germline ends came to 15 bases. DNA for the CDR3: TGTGCCAGCGGCCCTCCCGATAAAAACTATGGCTACACCTTC. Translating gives CASGPPDKNYGYTF.

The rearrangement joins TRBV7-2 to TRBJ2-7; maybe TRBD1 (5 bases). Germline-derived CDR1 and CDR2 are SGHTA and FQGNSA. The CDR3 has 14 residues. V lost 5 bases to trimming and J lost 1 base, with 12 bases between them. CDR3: CASSPQQGSYEQYF. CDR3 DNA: TGTGCCAGCAGCCCTCAGCAGGGATCCTACGAGCAGTACTTC.

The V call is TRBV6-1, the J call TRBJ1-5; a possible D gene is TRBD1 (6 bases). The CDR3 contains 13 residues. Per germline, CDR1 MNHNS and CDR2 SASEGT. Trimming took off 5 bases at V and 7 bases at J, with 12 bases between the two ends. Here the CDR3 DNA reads TGTGCCAGCAGTCACACAGGGAACCAGCCCCAGCATTTT. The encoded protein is CASSHTGNQPQHF.

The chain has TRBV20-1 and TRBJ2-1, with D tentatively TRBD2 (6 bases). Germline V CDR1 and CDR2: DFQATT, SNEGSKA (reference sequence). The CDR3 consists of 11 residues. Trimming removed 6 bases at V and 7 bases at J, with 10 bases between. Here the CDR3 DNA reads TGCAGTGCATTAAGCGGGAATGAGCAGTTCTTC. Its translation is CSALSGNEQFF.

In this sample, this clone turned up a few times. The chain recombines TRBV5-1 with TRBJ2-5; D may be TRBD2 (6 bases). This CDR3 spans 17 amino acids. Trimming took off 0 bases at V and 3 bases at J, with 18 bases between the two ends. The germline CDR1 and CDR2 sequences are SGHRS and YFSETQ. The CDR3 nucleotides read TGCGCCAGCAGCTTGGGCGGGACTTGGCGGGGCAAAGAGACCCAGTACTTC. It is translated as CASSLGGTWRGKETQYF.

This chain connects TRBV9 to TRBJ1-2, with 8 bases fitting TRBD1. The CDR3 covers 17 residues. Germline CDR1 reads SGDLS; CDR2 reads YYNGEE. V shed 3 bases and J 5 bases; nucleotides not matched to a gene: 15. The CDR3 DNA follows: TGTGCCAGCAGCGCAGACCAAACCGGACAGGGAGTTTATGGCTACACCTTC. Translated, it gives CASSADQTGQGVYGYTF. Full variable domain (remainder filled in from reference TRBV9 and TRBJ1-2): DSGVTQTPKHLITATGQRVTLRCSPRSGDLSVYWYQQSLDQGLQFLIQYYNGEERAKGNILERFSAQQFPDLHSELNLSSLELGDSALYFCASSADQTGQGVYGYTFGSGTRLTVV.

In DNA form, the CDR3 reads TGTGCCAGTAGCTACGTAAATCAGCCCCAGCATTTT. It yields the protein CASSYVNQPQHF. The rearrangement joins TRBV19 to TRBJ1-5; D is unresolved. Looked up from germline, CDR1 is LNHDA and CDR2 is SQIVND (reference sequence). This CDR3 has 12 residues. Trimming shortened V by 6 bases and J by 4 bases, and 7 bases separated the two germline ends.

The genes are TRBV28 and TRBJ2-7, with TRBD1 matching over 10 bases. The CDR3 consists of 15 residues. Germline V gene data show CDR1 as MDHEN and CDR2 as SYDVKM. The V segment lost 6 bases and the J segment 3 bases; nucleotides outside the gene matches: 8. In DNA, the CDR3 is TGTGCCAGCAGCCCACCGGGACAGGGGCACTACGAGCAGTACTTC. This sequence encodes CASSPPGQGHYEQYF. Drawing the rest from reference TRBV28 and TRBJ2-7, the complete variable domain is DVKVTQSSRYLVKRTGEKVFLECVQDMDHENMFWYRQDPGLGLRLIYFSYDVKMKEKGDIPEGYSVSREKKERFSLILESASTNQTSMYLCASSPPGQGHYEQYFGPGTRLTVT.

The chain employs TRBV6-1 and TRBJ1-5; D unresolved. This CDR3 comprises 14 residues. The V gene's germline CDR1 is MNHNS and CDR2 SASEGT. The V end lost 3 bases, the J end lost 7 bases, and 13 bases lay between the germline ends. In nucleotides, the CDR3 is TGTGCCAGCAGTGACAGACACACAGAGCAGCCCCAGCATTTT. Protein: CASSDRHTEQPQHF.

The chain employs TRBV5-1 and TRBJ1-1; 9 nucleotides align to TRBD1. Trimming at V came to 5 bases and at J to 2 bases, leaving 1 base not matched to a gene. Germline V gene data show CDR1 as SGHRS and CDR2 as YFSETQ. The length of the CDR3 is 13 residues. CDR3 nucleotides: TGCGCCAGCAGGGGACAGGGAAACACTGAAGCTTTCTTT. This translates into CASRGQGNTEAFF.

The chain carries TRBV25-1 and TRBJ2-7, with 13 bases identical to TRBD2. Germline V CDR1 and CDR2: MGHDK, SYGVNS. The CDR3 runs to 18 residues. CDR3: CAEIKGRGLAGISHEQYF. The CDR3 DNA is TGTGCAGAAATTAAAGGAAGGGGACTAGCGGGGATTTCTCACGAGCAGTACTTC.

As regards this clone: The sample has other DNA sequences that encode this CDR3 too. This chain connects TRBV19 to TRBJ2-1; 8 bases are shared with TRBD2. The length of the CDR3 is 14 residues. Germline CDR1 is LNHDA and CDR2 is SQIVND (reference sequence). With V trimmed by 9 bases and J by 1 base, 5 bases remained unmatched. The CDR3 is CASTSGRSYNEQFF. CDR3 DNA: TGTGCCAGCACCAGCGGGAGATCCTACAATGAGCAGTTCTTC. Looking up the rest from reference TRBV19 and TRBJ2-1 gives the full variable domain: DGGITQSPKYLFRKEGQNVTLSCEQNLNHDAMYWYRQDPGQGLRLIYYSQIVNDFQKGDIAEGYSVSREKKESFPLTVTSAQKNPTAFYLCASTSGRSYNEQFFGPGTRLTVL.

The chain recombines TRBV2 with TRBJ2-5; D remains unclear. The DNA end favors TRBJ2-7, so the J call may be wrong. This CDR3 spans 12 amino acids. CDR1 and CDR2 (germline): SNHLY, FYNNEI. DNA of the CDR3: TGTGCCAGCAGGTTATCCTCCTACGAGCAGTACTTC. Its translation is CASRLSSYEQYF.

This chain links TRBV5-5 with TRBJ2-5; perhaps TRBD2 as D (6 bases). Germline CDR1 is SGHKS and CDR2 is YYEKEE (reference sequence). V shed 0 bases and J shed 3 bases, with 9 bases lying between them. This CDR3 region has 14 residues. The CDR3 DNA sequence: TGTGCCAGCAGCTTGGGGGGACTCGAAGAGACCCAGTACTTC. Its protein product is CASSLGGLEETQYF.